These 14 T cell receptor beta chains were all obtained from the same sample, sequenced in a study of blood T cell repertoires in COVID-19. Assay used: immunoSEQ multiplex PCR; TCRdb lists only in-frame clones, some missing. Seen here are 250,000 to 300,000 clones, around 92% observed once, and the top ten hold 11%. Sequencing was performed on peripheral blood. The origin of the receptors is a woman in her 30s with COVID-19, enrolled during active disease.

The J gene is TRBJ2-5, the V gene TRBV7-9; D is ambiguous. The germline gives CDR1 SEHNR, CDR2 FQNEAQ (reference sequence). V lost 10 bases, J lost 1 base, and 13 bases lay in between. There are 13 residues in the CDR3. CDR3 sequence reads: CATRLTPQETQYF. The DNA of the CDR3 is TGTGCCACCCGTCTAACTCCCCAAGAGACCCAGTACTTC.

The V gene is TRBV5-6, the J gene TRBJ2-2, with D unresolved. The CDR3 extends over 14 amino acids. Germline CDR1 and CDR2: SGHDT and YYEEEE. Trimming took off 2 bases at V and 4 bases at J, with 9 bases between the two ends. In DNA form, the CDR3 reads TGTGCCAGCAGCTTCTTTGCAGGCACCGGGGAGCTGTTTTTT. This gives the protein CASSFFAGTGELFF. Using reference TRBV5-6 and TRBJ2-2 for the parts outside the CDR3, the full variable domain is DAGVTQSPTHLIKTRGQQVTLRCSPKSGHDTVSWYQQALGQGPQFIFQYYEEEERQRGNFPDRFSGHQFPNYSSELNVNALLLGDSALYLCASSFFAGTGELFFGEGSRLTVL.

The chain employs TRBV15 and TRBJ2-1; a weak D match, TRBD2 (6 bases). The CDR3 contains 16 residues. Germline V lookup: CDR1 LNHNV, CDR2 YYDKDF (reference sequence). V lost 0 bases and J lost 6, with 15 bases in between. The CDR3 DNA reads TGTGCCACCAGCAGAGATACGCGGGGATGGAGCAATGAGCAGTTCTTC. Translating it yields CATSRDTRGWSNEQFF.

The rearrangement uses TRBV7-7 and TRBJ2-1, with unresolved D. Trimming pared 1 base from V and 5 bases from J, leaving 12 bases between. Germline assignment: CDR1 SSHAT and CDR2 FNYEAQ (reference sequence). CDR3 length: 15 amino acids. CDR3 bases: TGTGCCAGCAGCTTAGGGGCTACAGCCAACAATGAGCAGTTCTTC. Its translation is CASSLGATANNEQFF.

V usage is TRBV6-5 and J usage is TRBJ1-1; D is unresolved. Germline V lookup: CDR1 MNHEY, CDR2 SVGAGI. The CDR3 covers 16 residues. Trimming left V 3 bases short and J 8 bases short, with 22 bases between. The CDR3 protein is CASSYNGRGFNPEAFF. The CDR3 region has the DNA TGTGCCAGCAGTTATAACGGCCGGGGTTTTAATCCCGAAGCTTTCTTT.

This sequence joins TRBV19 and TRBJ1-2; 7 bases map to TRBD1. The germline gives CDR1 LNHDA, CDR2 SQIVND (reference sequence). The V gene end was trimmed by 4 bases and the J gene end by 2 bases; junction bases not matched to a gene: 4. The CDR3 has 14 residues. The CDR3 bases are TGTGCCAGTAGTACGGGGACAGAAAACTATGGCTACACCTTC. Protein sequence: CASSTGTENYGYTF.

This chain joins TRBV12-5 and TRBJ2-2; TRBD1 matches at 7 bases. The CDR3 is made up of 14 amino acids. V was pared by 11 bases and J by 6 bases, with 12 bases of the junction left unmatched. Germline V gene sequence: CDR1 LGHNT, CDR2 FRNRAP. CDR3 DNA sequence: TGTGCTTTGCCTGACAGGGAAAAGTCCGGGGAGCTGTTTTTT. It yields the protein CALPDREKSGELFF.

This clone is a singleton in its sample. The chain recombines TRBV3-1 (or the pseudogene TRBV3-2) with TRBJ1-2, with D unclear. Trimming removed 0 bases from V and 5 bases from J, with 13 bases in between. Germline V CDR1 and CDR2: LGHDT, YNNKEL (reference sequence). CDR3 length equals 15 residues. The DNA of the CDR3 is TGTGCCAGCAGCCAAGATGAACCGCGGATTTATGGCTACACCTTC. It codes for CASSQDEPRIYGYTF.

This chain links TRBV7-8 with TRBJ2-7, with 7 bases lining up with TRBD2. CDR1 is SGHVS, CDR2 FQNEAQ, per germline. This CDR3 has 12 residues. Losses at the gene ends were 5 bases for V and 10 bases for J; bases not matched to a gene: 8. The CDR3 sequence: CASSPAGEHQYF. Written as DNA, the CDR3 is TGTGCCAGCAGCCCTGCGGGGGAGCATCAGTACTTC.

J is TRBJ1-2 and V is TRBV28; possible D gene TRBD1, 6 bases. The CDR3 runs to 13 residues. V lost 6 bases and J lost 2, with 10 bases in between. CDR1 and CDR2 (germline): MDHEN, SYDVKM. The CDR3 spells CASRGGGNYGYTF. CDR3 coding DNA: TGTGCCAGCAGAGGGGGAGGGAACTATGGCTACACCTTC.

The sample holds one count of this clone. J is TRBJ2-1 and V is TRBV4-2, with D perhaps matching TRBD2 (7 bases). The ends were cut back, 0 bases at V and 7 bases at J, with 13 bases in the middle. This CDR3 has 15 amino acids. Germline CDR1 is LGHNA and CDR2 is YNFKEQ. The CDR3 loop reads CASSQDGGAGNEQFF. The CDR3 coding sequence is TGTGCCAGCAGCCAAGATGGGGGGGCCGGGAATGAGCAGTTCTTC.

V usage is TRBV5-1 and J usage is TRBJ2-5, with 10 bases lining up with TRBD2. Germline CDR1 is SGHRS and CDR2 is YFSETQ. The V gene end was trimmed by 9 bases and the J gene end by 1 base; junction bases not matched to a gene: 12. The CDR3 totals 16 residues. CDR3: CATSLGLAGAQETQYF. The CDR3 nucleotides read TGCGCCACCTCCCTTGGGCTAGCGGGGGCCCAAGAGACCCAGTACTTC.

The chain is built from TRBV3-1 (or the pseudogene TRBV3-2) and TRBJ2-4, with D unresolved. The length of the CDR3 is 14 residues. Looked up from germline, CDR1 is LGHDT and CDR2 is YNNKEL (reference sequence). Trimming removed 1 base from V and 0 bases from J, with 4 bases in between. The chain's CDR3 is CASSQAGAKNIQYF. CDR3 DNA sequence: TGTGCCAGCAGCCAAGCAGGAGCCAAAAACATTCAGTACTTC.

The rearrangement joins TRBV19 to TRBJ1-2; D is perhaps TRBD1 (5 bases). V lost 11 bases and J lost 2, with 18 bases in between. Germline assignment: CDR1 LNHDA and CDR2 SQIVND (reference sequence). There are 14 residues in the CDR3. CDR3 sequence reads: CAAGASRVNYGYTF. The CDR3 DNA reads TGTGCCGCCGGAGCCTCCAGGGTAAACTATGGCTACACCTTC.